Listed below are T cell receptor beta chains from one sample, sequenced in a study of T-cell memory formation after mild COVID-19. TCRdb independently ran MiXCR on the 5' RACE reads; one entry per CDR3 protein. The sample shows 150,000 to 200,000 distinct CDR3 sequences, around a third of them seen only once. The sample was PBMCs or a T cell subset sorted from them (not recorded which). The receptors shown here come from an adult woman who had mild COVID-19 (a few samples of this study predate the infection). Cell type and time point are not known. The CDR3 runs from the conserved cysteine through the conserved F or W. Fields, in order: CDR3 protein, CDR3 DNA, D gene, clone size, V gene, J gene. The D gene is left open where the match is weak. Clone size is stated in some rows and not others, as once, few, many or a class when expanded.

CDR3aa: CASTPRGQGAGNEQFF
CDR3nt: TGCGCCAGCACCCCCAGGGGACAGGGGGCGGGCAATGAGCAGTTCTTC
d_gene: TRBD1
abundance: NA
v_gene: TRBV5-1
j_gene: TRBJ2-1

CDR3aa: CASRAQETQYF
CDR3nt: TGTGCCAGCAGGGCCCAAGAGACCCAGTACTTC
d_gene: NA
abundance: NA
v_gene: TRBV2
j_gene: TRBJ2-5

CDR3aa: CASSNLLGTYNEQFF
CDR3nt: TGTGCCAGCAGCAATCTTTTGGGGACCTACAATGAGCAGTTCTTC
d_gene: NA
abundance: few
v_gene: TRBV2
j_gene: TRBJ2-1

CDR3aa: CASSFGFPQPQHF
CDR3nt: TGTGCCAGCAGCTTCGGGTTTCCTCAGCCCCAGCATTTT
d_gene: NA
abundance: NA
v_gene: TRBV7-2
j_gene: TRBJ1-5

CDR3aa: CASSNGHFLSSYNEQFF
CDR3nt: TGTGCCAGCAGCAACGGACACTTCCTGAGCTCCTACAATGAGCAGTTCTTC
d_gene: NA
abundance: NA
v_gene: TRBV6-2/TRBV6-3
j_gene: TRBJ2-1

CDR3aa: CSAGGKTPEAFF
CDR3nt: TGCAGTGCCGGCGGTAAGACGCCTGAAGCTTTCTTT
d_gene: NA
abundance: few
v_gene: TRBV20-1
j_gene: TRBJ1-1

CDR3aa: CASSAPGSPDEQFF
CDR3nt: TGTGCCAGCAGTGCCCCCGGCAGTCCGGATGAGCAGTTCTTC
d_gene: NA
abundance: NA
v_gene: TRBV6-1
j_gene: TRBJ2-1

CDR3aa: CASSQEVAAEAFF
CDR3nt: TGTGCCAGCAGCCAAGAGGTGGCCGCTGAAGCTTTCTTT
d_gene: NA
abundance: NA
v_gene: TRBV14
j_gene: TRBJ1-1

CDR3aa: CASSFDRGTGELFF
CDR3nt: TGTGCCAGCAGCTTTGACAGGGGCACCGGGGAGCTGTTTTTT
d_gene: TRBD1
abundance: few
v_gene: TRBV7-2
j_gene: TRBJ2-2

CDR3aa: CASSRSGRATDTQYF
CDR3nt: TGCGCCAGCAGCCGTAGCGGGAGGGCCACAGATACGCAGTATTTT
d_gene: TRBD2
abundance: NA
v_gene: TRBV4-3
j_gene: TRBJ2-3

CDR3aa: CAWSSSGGYEQYF
CDR3nt: TGTGCCTGGAGTTCTAGCGGGGGCTACGAGCAGTACTTC
d_gene: TRBD2
abundance: NA
v_gene: TRBV30
j_gene: TRBJ2-7

CDR3aa: CASSLALGSAGELFF
CDR3nt: TGTGCCAGCAGCTTAGCGCTCGGGAGTGCCGGGGAGCTGTTTTTT
d_gene: NA
abundance: NA
v_gene: TRBV7-9
j_gene: TRBJ2-2

CDR3aa: CASRQTSELSAYNEQFF
CDR3nt: TGTGCCAGCAGACAGACTAGCGAACTGAGCGCCTACAATGAGCAGTTCTTC
d_gene: TRBD2
abundance: NA
v_gene: TRBV5-5
j_gene: TRBJ2-1

CDR3aa: CASSYERSGTEAFF
CDR3nt: TGCGCCAGCAGTTACGAACGATCCGGCACTGAAGCTTTCTTT
d_gene: NA
abundance: NA
v_gene: TRBV5-1
j_gene: TRBJ1-1

CDR3aa: CASSGDVSSYNEQFF
CDR3nt: TGCGCCAGCAGCGGGGATGTGAGCTCCTACAATGAGCAGTTCTTC
d_gene: NA
abundance: few
v_gene: TRBV5-1
j_gene: TRBJ2-1

CDR3aa: CASSGDQVTDTQYF
CDR3nt: TGTGCCAGCAGCGGCGATCAGGTCACAGATACGCAGTATTTT
d_gene: NA
abundance: few
v_gene: TRBV9
j_gene: TRBJ2-3

CDR3aa: CATSSRGGAYNEQFF
CDR3nt: TGTGCCACCAGCAGCAGGGGGGGAGCCTACAATGAGCAGTTCTTC
d_gene: NA
abundance: NA
v_gene: TRBV24-1
j_gene: TRBJ2-1

CDR3aa: CASSLQREVFYEQFF
CDR3nt: TGTGCCAGCAGCTTACAGCGGGAGGTATTTTATGAGCAGTTCTTC
d_gene: TRBD2
abundance: NA
v_gene: TRBV11-1
j_gene: TRBJ2-1

CDR3aa: CASSQGPVWARVLSYEQYF
CDR3nt: TGTGCCAGCAGCCAAGGCCCTGTATGGGCCAGGGTACTATCCTACGAGCAGTACTTC
d_gene: NA
abundance: many
v_gene: TRBV3-1
j_gene: TRBJ2-7

CDR3aa: CASSTGPTEAFF
CDR3nt: TGTGCCAGCTCGACAGGGCCCACTGAAGCTTTCTTT
d_gene: TRBD1
abundance: NA
v_gene: TRBV18
j_gene: TRBJ1-1

CDR3aa: CASSRQAYNQPQHF
CDR3nt: TGTGCCAGCAGCCGTCAGGCTTACAATCAGCCCCAGCATTTT
d_gene: NA
abundance: NA
v_gene: TRBV3-1
j_gene: TRBJ1-5

CDR3aa: CATSVPGTYEQYF
CDR3nt: TGTGCCACCAGTGTTCCAGGAACTTACGAGCAGTACTTC
d_gene: NA
abundance: few
v_gene: TRBV24-1
j_gene: TRBJ2-7

CDR3aa: CASSFQSAGVRNEQFF
CDR3nt: TGTGCCAGCAGCTTCCAGTCAGCGGGAGTGAGAAATGAGCAGTTCTTC
d_gene: TRBD2
abundance: NA
v_gene: TRBV7-6
j_gene: TRBJ2-1

CDR3aa: CASSLSARPLTYEQYF
CDR3nt: TGTGCCAGCAGCTTGAGCGCCAGACCCTTAACCTACGAGCAGTACTTC
d_gene: NA
abundance: few
v_gene: TRBV5-6
j_gene: TRBJ2-7

CDR3aa: CASSQGFVYTQYF
CDR3nt: TGTGCCAGCAGCCAAGGTTTTGTGTATACGCAGTATTTT
d_gene: NA
abundance: NA
v_gene: TRBV3-1
j_gene: TRBJ2-3

CDR3aa: CASSAGEASGIFETQYF
CDR3nt: TGTGCCAGCAGCGCGGGGGAGGCTAGCGGGATCTTTGAGACCCAGTACTTC
d_gene: TRBD2
abundance: few
v_gene: TRBV9
j_gene: TRBJ2-5

CDR3aa: CAISDQSGANVLTF
CDR3nt: TGTGCCATCAGTGACCAGTCTGGGGCCAACGTCCTGACTTTC
d_gene: NA
abundance: NA
v_gene: TRBV10-3
j_gene: TRBJ2-6

CDR3aa: CASSSVGEAFF
CDR3nt: TGTGCCAGCAGTTCAGTGGGTGAAGCTTTCTTT
d_gene: NA
abundance: NA
v_gene: TRBV28
j_gene: TRBJ1-1

CDR3aa: CASSLGGTSGGSTDTQYF
CDR3nt: TGTGCCAGCAGTTTAGGGGGGACTAGCGGGGGTAGCACAGATACGCAGTATTTT
d_gene: TRBD2
abundance: few
v_gene: TRBV12-3/TRBV12-4
j_gene: TRBJ2-3

CDR3aa: CASRVGLSTDTQYF
CDR3nt: TGCGCCAGCAGGGTCGGACTGAGCACAGATACGCAGTATTTT
d_gene: NA
abundance: NA
v_gene: TRBV5-1
j_gene: TRBJ2-3

CDR3aa: CAISQPPEQGNSYEQYF
CDR3nt: TGTGCCATCAGCCAACCTCCCGAGCAGGGAAACTCCTACGAGCAGTACTTC
d_gene: NA
abundance: NA
v_gene: TRBV10-3
j_gene: TRBJ2-7

CDR3aa: CASKPGSSYNEQFF
CDR3nt: TGTGCCAGCAAGCCGGGAAGCTCCTACAATGAGCAGTTCTTC
d_gene: NA
abundance: few
v_gene: TRBV12-3/TRBV12-4
j_gene: TRBJ2-1

CDR3aa: CASSFEGLAGEQYF
CDR3nt: TGTGCCAGCAGCTTCGAGGGACTGGCTGGCGAGCAGTACTTC
d_gene: NA
abundance: NA
v_gene: TRBV7-2
j_gene: TRBJ2-7

CDR3aa: CASSLAGERLETQYF
CDR3nt: TGTGCCAGCAGCTTAGCGGGCGAGAGGTTGGAGACCCAGTACTTC
d_gene: NA
abundance: NA
v_gene: TRBV7-2
j_gene: TRBJ2-5

CDR3aa: CSARKGVGGYTF
CDR3nt: TGCAGTGCTAGAAAAGGGGTCGGTGGCTACACCTTC
d_gene: NA
abundance: few
v_gene: TRBV20-1
j_gene: TRBJ1-2

CDR3aa: CASSENRQPQHF
CDR3nt: TGTGCCAGCAGTGAAAATCGGCAGCCCCAGCATTTT
d_gene: NA
abundance: NA
v_gene: TRBV2
j_gene: TRBJ1-5

CDR3aa: CASRGTGGRSEAFF
CDR3nt: TGTGCCAGCAGGGGGACAGGGGGTAGATCTGAAGCTTTCTTT
d_gene: TRBD1
abundance: NA
v_gene: TRBV12-3/TRBV12-4
j_gene: TRBJ1-1

CDR3aa: CASSQDLGSGIRNEQFF
CDR3nt: TGTGCCAGCAGCCAAGATTTAGGTAGCGGGATTAGGAATGAGCAGTTCTTC
d_gene: TRBD2
abundance: many
v_gene: TRBV4-2
j_gene: TRBJ2-1

CDR3aa: CAIRSGGEQYF
CDR3nt: TGTGCCATCCGAAGCGGGGGCGAGCAGTACTTC
d_gene: TRBD2
abundance: few
v_gene: TRBV6-2/TRBV6-3
j_gene: TRBJ2-7

CDR3aa: CASSFRTIQDEQYF
CDR3nt: TGCGCCAGCAGCTTTCGGACGATCCAGGACGAGCAGTACTTC
d_gene: NA
abundance: NA
v_gene: TRBV5-1
j_gene: TRBJ2-7

CDR3aa: CASSLGAAGANVLTF
CDR3nt: TGTGCCAGCAGTTTAGGAGCGGCGGGGGCCAACGTCCTGACTTTC
d_gene: NA
abundance: few
v_gene: TRBV12-3/TRBV12-4
j_gene: TRBJ2-6

CDR3aa: CSANGNSNQPQHF
CDR3nt: TGCAGTGCTAACGGAAATAGCAATCAGCCCCAGCATTTT
d_gene: NA
abundance: NA
v_gene: TRBV20-1
j_gene: TRBJ1-5

CDR3aa: CASSVAGGAVNEQFF
CDR3nt: TGTGCCAGCAGCGTAGCAGGGGGCGCGGTCAATGAGCAGTTCTTC
d_gene: TRBD1
abundance: NA
v_gene: TRBV9
j_gene: TRBJ2-1

CDR3aa: CASSRSYSDTQYF
CDR3nt: TGTGCCAGCAGCCGCAGCTATTCAGATACGCAGTATTTT
d_gene: NA
abundance: once
v_gene: TRBV7-3
j_gene: TRBJ2-3

CDR3aa: CASSLKQPGSTEAFF
CDR3nt: TGTGCCAGCAGCTTAAAACAGCCGGGGAGCACTGAAGCTTTCTTT
d_gene: NA
abundance: once
v_gene: TRBV5-6
j_gene: TRBJ1-1

CDR3aa: CATSRGASGANEQFF
CDR3nt: TGTGCCACCAGCCGCGGGGCTAGCGGGGCTAATGAGCAGTTCTTC
d_gene: TRBD2
abundance: few
v_gene: TRBV15
j_gene: TRBJ2-1

CDR3aa: CASKGAGGGGEQFF
CDR3nt: TGTGCCAGCAAAGGGGCGGGAGGTGGCGGCGAGCAGTTCTTC
d_gene: TRBD2
abundance: NA
v_gene: TRBV2
j_gene: TRBJ2-1

CDR3aa: CASSLGDGSFYNEQFF
CDR3nt: TGTGCCAGCAGCTTAGGGGACGGATCTTTCTACAATGAGCAGTTCTTC
d_gene: NA
abundance: few
v_gene: TRBV7-2
j_gene: TRBJ2-1

CDR3aa: CSARDRQGGPLLGGYTF
CDR3nt: TGCAGTGCTAGGGACAGACAGGGAGGCCCTTTACTAGGAGGCTACACCTTC
d_gene: TRBD1
abundance: NA
v_gene: TRBV20-1
j_gene: TRBJ1-2

CDR3aa: CASKPVAGGYEQYF
CDR3nt: TGTGCCAGTAAGCCCGTAGCGGGAGGCTACGAGCAGTACTTC
d_gene: TRBD2
abundance: many
v_gene: TRBV19
j_gene: TRBJ2-7

CDR3aa: CASSSGASSYNEQFF
CDR3nt: TGCGCCAGCAGCTCGGGGGCGAGCTCCTACAATGAGCAGTTCTTC
d_gene: NA
abundance: few
v_gene: TRBV5-1
j_gene: TRBJ2-1

CDR3aa: CASSVVGGLNSYNEQFF
CDR3nt: TGTGCCAGCAGCGTAGTCGGGGGGCTCAATTCCTACAATGAGCAGTTCTTC
d_gene: NA
abundance: few
v_gene: TRBV9
j_gene: TRBJ2-1

CDR3aa: CASRDAGATGYTF
CDR3nt: TGTGCCAGCAGGGATGCGGGGGCGACGGGCTACACCTTC
d_gene: NA
abundance: few
v_gene: TRBV6-5
j_gene: TRBJ1-2

CDR3aa: CAWSVWGAGYGYTF
CDR3nt: TGTGCCTGGAGTGTATGGGGGGCTGGCTATGGCTACACCTTC
d_gene: NA
abundance: NA
v_gene: TRBV30
j_gene: TRBJ1-2

CDR3aa: CASSWTGGSYNEQFF
CDR3nt: TGTGCCAGCAGTTGGACAGGGGGCTCCTACAATGAGCAGTTCTTC
d_gene: TRBD1
abundance: NA
v_gene: TRBV6-2/TRBV6-3
j_gene: TRBJ2-1

CDR3aa: CASSLDGQPQHF
CDR3nt: TGTGCCAGCAGTCTCGACGGTCAGCCCCAGCATTTT
d_gene: NA
abundance: NA
v_gene: TRBV6-2/TRBV6-3
j_gene: TRBJ1-5

CDR3aa: CASSLSVPAFYEQYF
CDR3nt: TGTGCCAGCAGTTTATCTGTACCGGCCTTCTACGAGCAGTACTTC
d_gene: NA
abundance: many
v_gene: TRBV27
j_gene: TRBJ2-7

CDR3aa: CASRPATGAFF
CDR3nt: TGTGCATCGAGACCGGCCACTGGAGCTTTCTTT
d_gene: NA
abundance: NA
v_gene: TRBV2
j_gene: TRBJ1-1

CDR3aa: CASSHQGVFFNQETQYF
CDR3nt: TGTGCCAGCAGTCACCAGGGGGTCTTCTTTAACCAAGAGACCCAGTACTTC
d_gene: TRBD1
abundance: once
v_gene: TRBV6-2/TRBV6-3
j_gene: TRBJ2-5

CDR3aa: CASRREGGRIGEQYF
CDR3nt: TGCGCCAGCAGGAGGGAAGGGGGCAGGATCGGCGAGCAGTACTTC
d_gene: TRBD1
abundance: few
v_gene: TRBV5-1
j_gene: TRBJ2-7